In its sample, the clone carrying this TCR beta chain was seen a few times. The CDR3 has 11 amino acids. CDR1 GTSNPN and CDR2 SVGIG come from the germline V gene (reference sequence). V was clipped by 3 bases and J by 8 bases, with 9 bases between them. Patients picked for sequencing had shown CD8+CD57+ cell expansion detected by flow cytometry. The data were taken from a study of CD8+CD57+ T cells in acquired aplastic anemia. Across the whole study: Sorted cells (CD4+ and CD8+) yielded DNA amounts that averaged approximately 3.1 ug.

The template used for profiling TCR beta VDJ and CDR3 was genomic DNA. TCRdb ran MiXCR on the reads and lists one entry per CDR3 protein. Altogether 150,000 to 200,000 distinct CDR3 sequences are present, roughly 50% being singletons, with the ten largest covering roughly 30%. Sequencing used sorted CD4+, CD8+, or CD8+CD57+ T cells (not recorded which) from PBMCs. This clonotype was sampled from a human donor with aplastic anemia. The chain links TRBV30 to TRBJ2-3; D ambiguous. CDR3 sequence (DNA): TGTGCCTGGAGCCACCCGGCTACGCAGTATTTT. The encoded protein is CAWSHPATQYF.